The 3 T cell receptor beta chains below all came from one sample that was sequenced in a study of blood T cell repertoires in COVID-19. Only in-frame clones appear in the TCRdb table, and some are missing; sequencing was by immunoSEQ multiplex PCR. The data contain around 260,000 clones, around 89% of them singletons. Specimen: peripheral blood. All receptors come from a man aged 25-45 years with acute or convalescent COVID-19.

This clone appeared a single time. This chain connects TRBV13 to TRBJ1-6; D might be TRBD1 (6 bases). The CDR3 contains 17 residues. The ends were cut back, 0 bases at V and 0 bases at J, with 9 bases in the middle. Germline CDR1 PRHDT, CDR2 FYEKMQ (reference sequence). The CDR3 region is CASSLGDSRSYNSPLHF. The CDR3 region has the DNA TGTGCCAGCAGCTTAGGGGACAGCCGCTCCTATAATTCACCCCTCCACTTT.

The chain links TRBV28 to TRBJ1-4; possible D gene TRBD1, 6 bases. The CDR3 covers 14 residues. The germline V gene has CDR1 MDHEN and CDR2 SYDVKM. V gave up 5 bases and J gave up 7 bases, with 14 bases separating them. The CDR3 spells CASSPGGASEKLFF. As DNA, the CDR3 is TGTGCCAGCAGTCCCGGGGGGGCGAGTGAAAAACTGTTTTTT.

This clone was observed once. The chain carries TRBV6-5 and TRBJ1-6; the D is unclear. The V end lost 4 bases, the J end lost 7 bases, and 17 bases lay between the germline ends. Germline-derived CDR1 and CDR2 are MNHEY and SVGAGI. This CDR3 has 16 amino acids. The CDR3 here is CASSSGWVMPNSPLHF. Written as DNA, the CDR3 is TGTGCCAGCAGTTCGGGATGGGTTATGCCGAATTCACCCCTCCACTTT.